The table lists the clone carrying this T cell receptor (beta chain) with many counts. Genomic DNA served as template for TCR beta VDJ and CDR3 profiling. TCRdb reanalysed the reads using MiXCR and keeps one entry per CDR3 protein. The data show around 170,000 distinct CDR3 sequences, approximately 45% seen once. These data belong to a study of CD8+CD57+ T cells in acquired aplastic anemia. Study-wide background: The DNA of sorted CD4+ and CD8+ cells averaged around 3 ug.

This sequence was found in a human donor in good health. The sequencing sample was made of sorted CD4+, CD8+, or CD8+CD57+ T cells (not recorded which) from PBMCs.

Written as DNA, the CDR3 is TGTGCCATCAGTGAGTTGTCAGGGAACAATGAGCAGTTCTTC. Amino acid sequence: CAISELSGNNEQFF. The gene calls are TRBV10-3 and TRBJ2-1; maybe TRBD1 (5 bases). V was cut by 1 base and J by 5 bases, with 9 bases left in between. CDR1 is ENHRY and CDR2 is SYGVKD in the germline V gene. CDR3 length: 14 amino acids.